This T cell receptor (beta chain) appears in the sequencing data of a study of blood T cell repertoires in COVID-19. TCRdb's table, derived via immunoSEQ multiplex PCR, lists solely in-frame clones and lacks some. The data hold 270,000 or so clones, with around 88% observed a single time. Trimming left V 4 bases short and J 5 bases short, with 11 bases between. The CDR3 runs 13 residues. Germline V gene sequence: CDR1 MDHEN, CDR2 SYDVKM. The sequence derives from a middle-aged woman with acute COVID-19. Sequencing input: PBMCs or T cells enriched from blood (not recorded which). J is TRBJ1-1 and V is TRBV28; D is perhaps TRBD1 (6 bases). CDR3 sequence (DNA): TGTGCCAGCAGTTCAGGGGTTGAAACTGAAGCTTTCTTT. Translated, it gives CASSSGVETEAFF.